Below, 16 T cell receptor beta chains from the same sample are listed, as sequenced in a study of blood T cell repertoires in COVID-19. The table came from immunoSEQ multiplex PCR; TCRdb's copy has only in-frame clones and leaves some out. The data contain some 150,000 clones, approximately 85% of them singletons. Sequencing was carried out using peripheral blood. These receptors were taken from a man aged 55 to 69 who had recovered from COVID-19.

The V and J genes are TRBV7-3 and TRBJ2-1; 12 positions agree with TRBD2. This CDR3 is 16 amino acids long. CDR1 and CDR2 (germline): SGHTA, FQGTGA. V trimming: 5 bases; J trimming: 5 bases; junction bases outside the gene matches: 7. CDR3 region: CASSRPSGGADNEQFF. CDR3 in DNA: TGTGCCAGCAGCCGACCTAGCGGGGGGGCGGACAATGAGCAGTTCTTC.

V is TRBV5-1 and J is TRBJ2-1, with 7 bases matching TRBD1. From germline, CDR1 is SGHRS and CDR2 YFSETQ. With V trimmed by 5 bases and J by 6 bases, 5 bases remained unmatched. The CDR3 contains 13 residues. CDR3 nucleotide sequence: TGCGCCAGCAGTGCCCAGGGGGTCAATGAGCAGTTCTTC. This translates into CASSAQGVNEQFF.

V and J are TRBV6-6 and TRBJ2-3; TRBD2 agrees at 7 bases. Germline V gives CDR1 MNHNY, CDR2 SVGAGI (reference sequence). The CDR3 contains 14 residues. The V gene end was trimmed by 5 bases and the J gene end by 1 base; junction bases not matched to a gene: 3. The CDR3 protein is CASSPRGGTDTQYF. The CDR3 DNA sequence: TGTGCCAGCAGTCCTCGGGGGGGCACAGATACGCAGTATTTT.

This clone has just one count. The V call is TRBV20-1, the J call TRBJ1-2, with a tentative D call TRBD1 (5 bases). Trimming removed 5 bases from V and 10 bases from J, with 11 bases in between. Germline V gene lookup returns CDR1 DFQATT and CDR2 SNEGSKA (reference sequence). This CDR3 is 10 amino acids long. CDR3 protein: CSAAGGAYTF. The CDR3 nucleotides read TGCAGTGCTGCTGGAGGGGCCTACACCTTC.

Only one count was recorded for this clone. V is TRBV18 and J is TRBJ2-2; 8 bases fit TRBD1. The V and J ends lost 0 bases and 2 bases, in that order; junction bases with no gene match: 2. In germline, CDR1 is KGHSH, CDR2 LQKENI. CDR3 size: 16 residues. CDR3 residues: CASSPPGQGNTGELFF. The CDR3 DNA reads TGTGCCAGCTCACCACCAGGACAGGGTAACACCGGGGAGCTGTTTTTT.

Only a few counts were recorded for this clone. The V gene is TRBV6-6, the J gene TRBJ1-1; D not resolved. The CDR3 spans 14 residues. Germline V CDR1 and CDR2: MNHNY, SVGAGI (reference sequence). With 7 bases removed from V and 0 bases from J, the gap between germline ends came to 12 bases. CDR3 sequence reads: CASTTSQVNTEAFF. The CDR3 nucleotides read TGTGCCAGCACTACCTCCCAGGTGAACACTGAAGCTTTCTTT.

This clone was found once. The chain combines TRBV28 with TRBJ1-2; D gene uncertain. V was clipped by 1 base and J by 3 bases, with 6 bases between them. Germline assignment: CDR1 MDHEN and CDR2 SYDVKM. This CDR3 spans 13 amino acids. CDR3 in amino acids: CASSLSVYYGYTF. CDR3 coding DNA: TGTGCCAGCAGTTTATCAGTTTACTATGGCTACACCTTC.

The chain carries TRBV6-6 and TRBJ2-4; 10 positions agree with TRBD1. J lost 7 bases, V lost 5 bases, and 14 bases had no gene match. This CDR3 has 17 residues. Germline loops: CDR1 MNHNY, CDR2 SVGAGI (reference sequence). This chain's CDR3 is CASSQHPGDRGVNIQYF. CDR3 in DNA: TGTGCCAGCAGTCAACACCCCGGGGACAGGGGCGTGAACATTCAGTACTTC.

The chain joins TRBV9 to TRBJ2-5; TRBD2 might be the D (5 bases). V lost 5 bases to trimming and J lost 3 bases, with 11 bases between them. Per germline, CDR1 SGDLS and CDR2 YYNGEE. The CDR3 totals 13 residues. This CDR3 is CASRRLPKETQYF. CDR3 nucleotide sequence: TGTGCCAGCAGGCGACTACCTAAAGAGACCCAGTACTTC.

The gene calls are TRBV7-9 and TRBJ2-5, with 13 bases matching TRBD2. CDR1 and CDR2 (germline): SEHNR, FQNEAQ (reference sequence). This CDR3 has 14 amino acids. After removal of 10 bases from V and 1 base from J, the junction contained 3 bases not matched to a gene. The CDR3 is CATGLAGAQETQYF. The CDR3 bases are TGTGCCACCGGACTAGCGGGGGCCCAAGAGACCCAGTACTTC. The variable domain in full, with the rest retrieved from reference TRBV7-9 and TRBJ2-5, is DTGVSQNPRHKITKRGQNVTFRCDPISEHNRLYWYRQTLGQGPEFLTYFQNEAQLEKSRLLSDRFSAERPKGSFSTLEIQRTEQGDSAMYLCATGLAGAQETQYFGPGTRLLVL.

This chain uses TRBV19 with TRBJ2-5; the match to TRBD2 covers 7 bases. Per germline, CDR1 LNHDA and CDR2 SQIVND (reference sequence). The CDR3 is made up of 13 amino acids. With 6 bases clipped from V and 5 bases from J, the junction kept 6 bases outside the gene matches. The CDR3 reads CASSQGGSETQYF. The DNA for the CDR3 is TGTGCCAGTAGCCAGGGAGGGAGTGAGACCCAGTACTTC.

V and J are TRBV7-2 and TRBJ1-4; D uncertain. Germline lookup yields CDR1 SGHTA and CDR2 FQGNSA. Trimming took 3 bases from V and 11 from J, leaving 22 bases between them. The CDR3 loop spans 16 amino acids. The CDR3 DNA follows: TGTGCCAGCAGCTTGAGAGCACCGGGAGGTGGGGAGAAACTGTTTTTT. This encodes CASSLRAPGGGEKLFF.

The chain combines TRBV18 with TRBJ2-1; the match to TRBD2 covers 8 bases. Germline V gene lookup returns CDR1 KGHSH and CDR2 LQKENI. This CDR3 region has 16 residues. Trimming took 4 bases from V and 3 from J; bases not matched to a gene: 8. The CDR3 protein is CASSRPGGSYYNEQFF. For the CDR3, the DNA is TGTGCCAGCTCACGTCCGGGGGGGAGCTACTACAATGAGCAGTTCTTC.

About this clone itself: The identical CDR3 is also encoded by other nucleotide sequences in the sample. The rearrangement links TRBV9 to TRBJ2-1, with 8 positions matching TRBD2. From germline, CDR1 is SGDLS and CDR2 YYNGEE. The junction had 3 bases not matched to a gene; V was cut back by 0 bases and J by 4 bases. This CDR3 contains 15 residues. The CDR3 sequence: CASSVGAGAYNEQFF. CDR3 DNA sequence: TGTGCCAGCAGCGTAGGAGCGGGAGCTTACAATGAGCAGTTCTTC.

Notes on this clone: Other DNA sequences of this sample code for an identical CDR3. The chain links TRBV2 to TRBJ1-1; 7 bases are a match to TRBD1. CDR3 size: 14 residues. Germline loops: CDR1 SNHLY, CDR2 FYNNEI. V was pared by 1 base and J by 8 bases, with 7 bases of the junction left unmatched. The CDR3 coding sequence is TGTGCCAGCAGTGAAGAGGGGGCATCCGCCGAAGCTTTCTTT. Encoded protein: CASSEEGASAEAFF.

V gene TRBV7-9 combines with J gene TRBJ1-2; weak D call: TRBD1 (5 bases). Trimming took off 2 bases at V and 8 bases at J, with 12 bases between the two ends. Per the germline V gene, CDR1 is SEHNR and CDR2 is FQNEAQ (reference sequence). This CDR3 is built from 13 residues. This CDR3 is CASSLPQVFGYTF. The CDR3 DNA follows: TGTGCCAGCAGCTTACCACAGGTTTTCGGCTACACCTTC. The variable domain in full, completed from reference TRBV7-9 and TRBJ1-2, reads DTGVSQNPRHKITKRGQNVTFRCDPISEHNRLYWYRQTLGQGPEFLTYFQNEAQLEKSRLLSDRFSAERPKGSFSTLEIQRTEQGDSAMYLCASSLPQVFGYTFGSGTRLTVV.